The clone carrying this T cell receptor (beta chain) was seen at least ten times. Its antigen is as yet unknown. The junction and the germline gene differ at one end; a read error may be behind it. It was by 5'RACE with 10-nucleotide random UMIs that the cDNA was made. MiXCR was run by TCRdb on the 5' RACE reads, yielding one entry per CDR3 protein. The sample contains 47,000 or so distinct CDR3 sequences, 8% to 10% of which appear only once. These data originate in a study of neurological immune-mediated disorders. Study results and limitations: None of the CDR3 amino acid sequences in expanded clones turned up in more than one subject, which points to private repertoires in all groups. HTLV-1-associated myelopathy displayed the greatest TCR clonal expansion, and multiple sclerosis exhibited the smallest, lower than that of healthy controls.

Time point reported: longitudinal time-point 1 (baseline). The unsorted libraries originated from 2 million PBMCs kept at -80 C. Looked up from germline, CDR1 is DFQATT and CDR2 is SNEGSKA (reference sequence). The CDR3 is 12 amino acids. The sample taken for sequencing was PBMCs. The V and J genes are TRBV20-1 and TRBJ1-5; TRBD1 matches at 7 bases. This clonotype was obtained from a middle-aged woman in good health. CDR3 protein: CSATQGNPPQHF. The CDR3 region has the DNA TGCAGTGCCACACAGGGGAATCCGCCCCAGCATTTT.